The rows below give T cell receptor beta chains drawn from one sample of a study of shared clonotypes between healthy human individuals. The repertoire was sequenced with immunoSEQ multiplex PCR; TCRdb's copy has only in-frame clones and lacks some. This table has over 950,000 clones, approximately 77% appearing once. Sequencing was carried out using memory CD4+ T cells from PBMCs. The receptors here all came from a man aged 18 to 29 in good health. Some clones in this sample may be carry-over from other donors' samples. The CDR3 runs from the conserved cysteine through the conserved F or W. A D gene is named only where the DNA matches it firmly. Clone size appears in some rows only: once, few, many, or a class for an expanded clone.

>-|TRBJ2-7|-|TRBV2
TGTGCCAGCAGTCCTTACCGGGACGGGTCCTACGAGCAGTACTTC
CASSPYRDGSYEQYF
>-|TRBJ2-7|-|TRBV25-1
TGTGCCAGCAGTGAGAGGTCGAGCGCCTACGAGCAGTACTTC
CASSERSSAYEQYF
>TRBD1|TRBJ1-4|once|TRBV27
TGTGCCAGCAGTCAAAAGCAGGGGGCCAGAGAAAAACTGTTTTTT
CASSQKQGAREKLFF
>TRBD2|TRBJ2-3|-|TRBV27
TGTGCCAGCAGTTTAGGACTAGCGGGCGGATCCACAGATACGCAGTATTTT
CASSLGLAGGSTDTQYF
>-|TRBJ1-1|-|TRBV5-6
TGTGCCAGCAGCTTGACGAAACAGGGTGAAGCTTTCTTT
CASSLTKQGEAFF
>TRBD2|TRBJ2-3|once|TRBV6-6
TGTGCCAGCAGCTTGACCGGGACTAGCGGAGATACGCAGTATTTT
CASSLTGTSGDTQYF
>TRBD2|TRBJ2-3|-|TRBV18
TGTGCCAGCTCACCACCGGCGGGGACTAGCGGTACTAGGGGCACAGATACGCAGTATTTT
CASSPPAGTSGTRGTDTQYF
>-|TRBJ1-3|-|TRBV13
TGTGCCAGCAGAGTCGGACAACACTCTGGAAACACCATATATTTT
CASRVGQHSGNTIYF
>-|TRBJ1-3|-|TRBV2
TGTGCCAGCAGTGGAGGTACTGGAAACACCATATATTTT
CASSGGTGNTIYF
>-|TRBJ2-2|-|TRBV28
TGTGCCAGCCGCCCCCGAGGCCACACCGGGGGGCTGTTTTTT
CASRPRGHTGGLFF
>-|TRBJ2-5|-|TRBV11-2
TGTGCCAGCAGCCACCGCTCCCAGTACTTC
CASSHRSQYF
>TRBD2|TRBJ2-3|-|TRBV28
TGTGCCATACTAGCGGGTAGTACAGATACGCAGTATTTT
CAILAGSTDTQYF
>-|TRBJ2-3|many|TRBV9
TGTGCCAGCAGCGCGGGCCCTAAGTTCGGAGATACGCAGTATTTT
CASSAGPKFGDTQYF
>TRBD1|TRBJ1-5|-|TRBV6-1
TGTGCCAGCAGCGAAATCGGCAGGGGGCTGGGTCAGCCCCAGCATTTT
CASSEIGRGLGQPQHF
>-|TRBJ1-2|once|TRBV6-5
TGTGCCAGCAGTTACCTCCGTGGTGAGGGCTACACCTTC
CASSYLRGEGYTF
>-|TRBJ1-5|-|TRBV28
TGTGCCAGCGGATCCTTACAATATCAGCCCCAGCATTTT
CASGSLQYQPQHF
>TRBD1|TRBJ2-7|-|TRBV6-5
TGTGCCAGCACCAACCTTGCAGGGGGCTCCTACGAGCAGTACTTC
CASTNLAGGSYEQYF
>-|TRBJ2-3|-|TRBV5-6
TGTGCCAGCAGCTTGATGGACGGCTTCTCGGGCACAGATACGCAGTATTTT
CASSLMDGFSGTDTQYF
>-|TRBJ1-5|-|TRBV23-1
TGCGCCAGCACGCGGCAGAACAGGAGGAAAGGGGCCCAGCATTTT
CASTRQNRRKGAQHF
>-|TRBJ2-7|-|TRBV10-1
TGCGCCAGCAGTGAGTTGGTACCAGCGGAGACCTACGAGCAGTACTTC
CASSELVPAETYEQYF
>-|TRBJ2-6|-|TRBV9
TGTGCCAGCAGCCCCCGTGAGGGTTCTGGGGCCAACGTCCTGACTTTC
CASSPREGSGANVLTF
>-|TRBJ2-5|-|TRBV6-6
TGTGCCAGCAGTTACCCCGGAATTCAAGAGACCCAGTACTTC
CASSYPGIQETQYF
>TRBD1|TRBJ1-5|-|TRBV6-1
TGTGCCAGCAGTGAAGCGTCTCTCAGGGGGAATCAGCCCCAGCATTTT
CASSEASLRGNQPQHF
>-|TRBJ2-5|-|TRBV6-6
TGTGCCAGCAGCGACTCAGAGACCCAGTACTTC
CASSDSETQYF
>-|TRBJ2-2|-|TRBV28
TGTGCCAGCAGATATAGAAACACCGGGGAGCTGTTTTTT
CASRYRNTGELFF
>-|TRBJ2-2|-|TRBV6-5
TGTGCCAGCAGTCGCCAAGGTCGCGGCACCGGGGAGCTGTTTTTT
CASSRQGRGTGELFF
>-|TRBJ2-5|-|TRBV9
TGTGCCAGCAGCGCCAGACAGATGGATCAAGAGACCCAGTACTTC
CASSARQMDQETQYF
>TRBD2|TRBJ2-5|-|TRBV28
TGTGCCAGCATTTCGTCCCGAGCGGGGCCTCCGACCCAGTACTTC
CASISSRAGPPTQYF
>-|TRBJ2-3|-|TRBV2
TGTGCCAGCAGCCTCCGGCGGTCCTTAAGCACAGATACGCAGTATTTT
CASSLRRSLSTDTQYF
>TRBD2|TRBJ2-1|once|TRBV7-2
TGTGCCAGCAGCCCTTTAGCGGGAGGTTACGTTGAGCAGTTCTTC
CASSPLAGGYVEQFF
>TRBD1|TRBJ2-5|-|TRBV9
TGTGCCAGCAGCGCCTGGACAGGGGGCATGGAGACCCAGTACTTC
CASSAWTGGMETQYF
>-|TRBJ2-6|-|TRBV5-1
TGCGCCAGCACTCCGGACGGGTACTCTGGGGCCAACGTCCTGACTTTC
CASTPDGYSGANVLTF
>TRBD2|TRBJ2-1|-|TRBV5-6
TGTGCCAGCAGCGCCCGGTCGGGGGGGTTCAATGAGCAGTTCTTC
CASSARSGGFNEQFF
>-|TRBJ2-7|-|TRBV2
TGTGCCAGCAGTGAAAGCCCCTACGAGCAGTACTTC
CASSESPYEQYF
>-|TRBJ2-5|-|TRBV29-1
TGCAGCGTTGATAACGGGGTGGGGATCGAGACCCAGTACTTC
CSVDNGVGIETQYF
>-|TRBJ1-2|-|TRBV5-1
TGCGCCAGCAGCGCCGCCACCTATGGCTACACCTTC
CASSAATYGYTF
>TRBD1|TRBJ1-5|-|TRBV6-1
TGTGCCAGCAGGGAGATAACAGGGGGCCGTCAGCCCCAGCATTTT
CASREITGGRQPQHF
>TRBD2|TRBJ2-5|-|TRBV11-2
TGTGCCAGCAGCTTGGGGGGGTGGGAGACCCAGTACTTC
CASSLGGWETQYF
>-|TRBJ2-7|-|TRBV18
TGTGCCAGCTCACCAAAAAGCGACTCCTACGAGCAGTACTTC
CASSPKSDSYEQYF
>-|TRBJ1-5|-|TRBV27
TGTGCCAGCAGCCTCACCCGACGGACACCCCAGCATTTT
CASSLTRRTPQHF
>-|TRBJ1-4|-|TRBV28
TGTGCCAGCACGGCAGGAGGTGAAAAACTGTTTTTT
CASTAGGEKLFF
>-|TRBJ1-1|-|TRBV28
TGTGCCAGCAGCCCCGAGGATCCTTCCTTTCCGGGCCTGGGAGGAACTGAAGCTTTCTTT
CASSPEDPSFPGLGGTEAFF
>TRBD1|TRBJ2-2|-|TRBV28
TGTGCCAGCAGTCCCTTCCGGGACAGAGGCACCGGGGAGCTGTTTTTT
CASSPFRDRGTGELFF
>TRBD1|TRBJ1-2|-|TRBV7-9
TGTGCCAGCAGTTTTACAGGGGTCAACTATGGCTACACCTTC
CASSFTGVNYGYTF
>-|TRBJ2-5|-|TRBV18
TGTGCCAGCTCACCGATAACCCGGGGCCAAGAGACCCAGTACTTC
CASSPITRGQETQYF
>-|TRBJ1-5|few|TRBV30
TGTGCCTGGAGTCCAGGCGGGAATCAGCCCCAGCATTTT
CAWSPGGNQPQHF
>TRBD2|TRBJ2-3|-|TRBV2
TGTGCCAGCAGTGGAACGTGGCGGGAGGGCCTGAGCACAGATACGCAGTATTTT
CASSGTWREGLSTDTQYF
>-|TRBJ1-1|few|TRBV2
TGTGCCAGCAGCGTCAGGGGAACTGAAGCTTTCTTT
CASSVRGTEAFF
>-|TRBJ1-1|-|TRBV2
TGTGCCAGCAGAGGACCGGCCGGGAGCACTGAAGCTTTCTTT
CASRGPAGSTEAFF
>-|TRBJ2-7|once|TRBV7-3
TGTGCCAGCAGCTTTTTATACGAGCAGTACTTC
CASSFLYEQYF
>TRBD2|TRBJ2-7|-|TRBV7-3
TGTGCCAGCAGCCCAAGAGTAGCGGGAGTAGGAGAGCAGTACTTC
CASSPRVAGVGEQYF
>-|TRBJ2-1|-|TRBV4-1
TGCGCCAGCAGCCAAACTTCCAGCGGAGTCTCCTACAATGAGCAGTTCTTC
CASSQTSSGVSYNEQFF
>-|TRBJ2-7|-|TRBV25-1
TGTGCCAGCAGTGAACCCCCAGTCCTCGAGCAGTACTTC
CASSEPPVLEQYF
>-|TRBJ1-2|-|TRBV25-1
TGTGCCAGCAGCCCCCCCGTGTCCTCTGGTGGCTACACCTTC
CASSPPVSSGGYTF
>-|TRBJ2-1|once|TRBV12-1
-
CASSFASGNDEQFF
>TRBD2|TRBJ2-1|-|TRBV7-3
TGTGCCAGCAGCCCTCGACTAGCGGGAGGCCCCAATGAGCAGTTCTTC
CASSPRLAGGPNEQFF
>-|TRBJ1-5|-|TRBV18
TGTGCCAGCTCACCGGGCCGCAATAGCAATCAGCCCCAGCATTTT
CASSPGRNSNQPQHF
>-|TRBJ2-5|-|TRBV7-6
TGTGCCAGCAGCTTAGGGCAGCTCAACCAGTACTTC
CASSLGQLNQYF
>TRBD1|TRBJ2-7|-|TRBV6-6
TGTGCCAGCAGCCCACGACAGGGCTACGAGCAGTACTTC
CASSPRQGYEQYF